What follows is one T cell receptor beta chain and its context. The ends lost 4 bases at V and 8 bases at J; junction bases unmatched: 11. This CDR3 is 16 amino acids long. Germline CDR1 reads LGHNA; CDR2 reads YNFKEQ. This entry belongs to a study of HIV-infected patients and healthy controls. Roughly three months, about 14 weeks, into antiretroviral therapy, follow-up blood was collected. All unsorted peripheral T cells were captured because whole blood was used without fractionation. Approximately 510 ng RNA was reverse transcribed with alpha and beta constant-region primers. Separate chain-specific third strand synthesis with multiplexing indices produced the alpha and beta libraries. Second strand DNA was synthesized using a primer at the SP2 site. TCRdb passed the 5' RACE reads through MiXCR, listing each CDR3 protein once. The sample has about 14,000 distinct CDR3 sequences, around 10% seen once.

The chain links TRBV4-2 to TRBJ2-1, with 10 bases that match TRBD2. The source of this sequence is an adult with HIV infection. The donor label of this sample is uncertain. The sample here was blood, taken during antiretroviral therapy. This CDR3 is CASSRNSGGAGYEQFF. The CDR3 DNA reads TGTGCCAGCAGCCGGAACAGCGGGGGGGCCGGGTATGAGCAGTTCTTC.